The 8 T cell receptor beta chains listed next were all sequenced from one sample in a study of prognosis after radiotherapy for stage I lung cancer (dated by TCRdb to the early 2020s). Sequencing was performed on an Illumina HiSeq 3000. The TCR beta CDR3 region was amplified from genomic DNA by two rounds of multiplex PCR. The first PCR round used primers specific to each TRBV and TRBJ gene, with sequences filed in Chinese patent CN105087789A. TCRdb reprocessing: public reads trimmed at Q25 with fastp, clones called with MiXCR, in-frame beta chains kept. Records with the same CDR3 protein are collapsed into one entry carrying the most frequent genes and DNA. This sample is represented by nearly 35,000 distinct CDR3 sequences; 30% to 35% of them were singletons. The top ten clones comprise around 16% of the sample. The sequences come from PBMCs, collected before or after stereotactic body radiation therapy (not recorded which). The receptor source for this set is a donor aged 50 or older with non-small cell lung cancer.

Ten or more counts support this clonotype. The rearrangement links TRBV5-1 to TRBJ2-1; possibly TRBD2 for D (5 bases). The germline CDR1 and CDR2 sequences are SGHRS and YFSETQ. This CDR3 has 13 amino acids. The germline V and J ends were trimmed by 2 bases and 5 bases, with 8 bases remaining between them. In DNA form, the CDR3 reads TGCGCCAGCAGCTTTATAGCGAACAATGAGCAGTTCTTC. Its translation: CASSFIANNEQFF.

This clonotype was detected ten times or more. The rearrangement joins TRBV6-4 to TRBJ2-3, with D unclear. Germline CDR1 reads MRHNA; CDR2 reads SNTAGT. The CDR3 is 13 amino acids. V gave up 4 bases and J gave up 2 bases, with 7 bases separating them. The CDR3 DNA is TGTGCCAGCAGTGGGTCTGACACAGATACGCAGTATTTT. It translates to CASSGSDTDTQYF.

The CDR3 protein is CASSLTGTGEAAFF. The CDR3 DNA is TGTGCCAGCAGCTTAACCGGGACAGGGGAGGCAGCTTTCTTT. The rearrangement links TRBV7-9 to TRBJ1-1, with 10 bases lining up with TRBD1. J was trimmed by 10 bases and V by 2 bases; bases with no gene match: 7. Germline V gene lookup returns CDR1 SEHNR and CDR2 FQNEAQ (reference sequence). This CDR3 contains 14 residues.

This clonotype is labeled as medium-sized (0.01 to 0.1%). V gene TRBV28 combines with J gene TRBJ1-6; maybe TRBD1 (5 bases). The length of the CDR3 is 12 residues. Between the trimmed V and J ends, which lost 6 bases and 10 bases, there was a span of 10 bases. Germline CDR1 MDHEN, CDR2 SYDVKM. CDR3 loop: CASSGGASPLHF. CDR3 sequence (DNA): TGTGCCAGCAGCGGTGGGGCGTCACCCCTCCACTTT.

This clonotype has a count of ten or more. V and J are TRBV7-2 and TRBJ2-7, with D unclear. Per the germline V gene, CDR1 is SGHTA and CDR2 is FQGNSA. The CDR3 runs 13 residues. Trimming took off 0 bases at V and 7 bases at J, with 10 bases between the two ends. This CDR3 is CASSLAPSLEQYF. The CDR3 nucleotides are TGTGCCAGCAGCTTAGCCCCGTCCTTGGAGCAGTACTTC.

Many counts were recorded for this clonotype. J is TRBJ1-1 and V is TRBV7-9; D is uncertain. Germline CDR1 and CDR2: SEHNR and FQNEAQ (reference sequence). Trimming took 2 bases from V and 11 from J, leaving 9 bases between them. CDR3 length equals 11 residues. The CDR3 DNA is TGTGCCAGCAGCTTAACCCTCCAGGCTTTCTTT. Translated: CASSLTLQAFF.

This clonotype was picked up a small number of times. Since a much larger clone is just one base distant, this may be a read error. The chain recombines TRBV4-2 with TRBJ2-3; a weak D match, TRBD2 (6 bases). CDR1 is LGHNA, CDR2 YNFKEQ, per germline. The CDR3 has 15 amino acids. This chain's CDR3 is CASSQEWEATDMQYF. DNA of the CDR3: TGTGCCAGCAGCCAAGAGTGGGAGGCGACAGATATGCAGTATTTT.

This clonotype has ten or more counts. The chain recombines TRBV18 with TRBJ2-6, with no clear D. V was pared by 5 bases and J by 0 bases, with 11 bases between. This CDR3 has 16 residues. The germline gives CDR1 KGHSH, CDR2 LQKENI. CDR3 in DNA: TGTGCCAGCTCAGAACAACTGAGCTCTGGGGCCAACGTCCTGACTTTC. It specifies CASSEQLSSGANVLTF. The variable domain in full, with the rest retrieved from reference TRBV18 and TRBJ2-6, is NAGVMQNPRHLVRRRGQEARLRCSPMKGHSHVYWYRQLPEEGLKFMVYLQKENIIDESGMPKERFSAEFPKEGPSILRIQQVVRGDSAAYFCASSEQLSSGANVLTFGAGSRLTVL.